Presented here are 8 T cell receptor beta chains from one specimen sequenced in a study of neurological immune-mediated disorders. From the 5' RACE reads, TCRdb called clonotypes with MiXCR, one entry per CDR3 protein. The profile shows tens of thousands of distinct CDR3 sequences, 3% to 4% of them singletons. Sequencing input: PBMCs. The receptor source for this set is a woman in her forties or fifties with multiple sclerosis.

This clonotype was seen ten or more times. The chain employs TRBV5-1 and TRBJ1-4; 9 nucleotides match TRBD1. The CDR3 is 13 residues long. The V gene end was trimmed by 8 bases and the J gene end by 8 bases; junction bases not matched to a gene: 7. CDR1 is SGHRS, CDR2 YFSETQ, per germline. This CDR3 is CASSGTGLEKLFF. CDR3 coding DNA: TGCGCCAGTTCCGGGACAGGGCTGGAAAAACTGTTTTTT.

This clonotype was picked up many times. The rearrangement joins TRBV12-3 or TRBV12-4 to TRBJ2-1; 11 positions match TRBD2. The V gene end was trimmed by 2 bases and the J gene end by 6 bases; junction bases not matched to a gene: 3. The CDR3 is 15 residues long. The CDR3: CASSLRSGGGNEQFF. The CDR3 coding sequence is TGTGCCAGCAGTTTACGTAGCGGGGGGGGCAATGAGCAGTTCTTC.

The table lists this clonotype with a few counts. With a much larger clone just one base away, this may be a read error. The chain links TRBV6-1 to TRBJ2-3, with TRBD2 matching 11 bases. Looked up from germline, CDR1 is MNHNS and CDR2 is SASEGT. The length of the CDR3 is 15 residues. In DNA, the CDR3 is TGTGTCAGCAGTGCACTAGCGGGGGACACAGATACGCAGTATTTT. Translating gives CVSSALAGDTDTQYF.

This clonotype came up many times. This CDR3 is CASSRRQGPTIDNSPLHF. The CDR3 DNA reads as TGTGCCAGCAGCAGGAGGCAGGGGCCTACAATCGATAATTCACCCCTCCACTTT. The rearrangement joins TRBV6-5 to TRBJ1-6; possibly TRBD1 for D (6 bases). This CDR3 has 18 residues. Germline V gives CDR1 MNHEY, CDR2 SVGAGI. V was shortened by 6 bases and J by 5 bases, with 23 bases between the two germline ends.

Many counts were recorded for this clonotype. V and J are TRBV19 and TRBJ1-2, with 9 bases matching TRBD1. CDR3 length: 14 amino acids. Trimming removed 7 bases from V and 4 bases from J; junction bases left unmatched: 7. The germline gives CDR1 LNHDA, CDR2 SQIVND (reference sequence). CDR3 nucleotides: TGTGCCAGTAAAGCCGGGACAGGGATCTATGGCTACACCTTC. Residues: CASKAGTGIYGYTF.

The sample holds many counts of this clonotype. The rearrangement links TRBV7-8 to TRBJ2-5, with D possibly matching TRBD2 (7 bases). Germline V gene data show CDR1 as SGHVS and CDR2 as FQNEAQ. Trimming took 1 base from V and 5 from J, leaving 20 bases between them. The CDR3 has 17 residues. CDR3 in DNA: TGTGCCAGCAGCTTAGTTAGGGCGGGGGCGCCGGGGGAGACCCAGTACTTC. Its translation is CASSLVRAGAPGETQYF.

A remark on this clonotype: Given a much more abundant clone one base away, this may be a read error. The genes are TRBV19 and TRBJ1-5; unclear D gene. Trimming pared 5 bases from V and 2 bases from J, leaving 13 bases between. The CDR3 has 15 residues. Germline CDR1 and CDR2: LNHDA and SQIVND (reference sequence). The CDR3 here is CASSPQWLGNQPQHF. The CDR3 DNA follows: TGTGCCAGTAGTCCCCAGTGGTTAGGCAATCAGCCCCAGCATTTT.

The V call is TRBV19, the J call TRBJ1-1, with TRBD1 matching over 8 bases. This CDR3 is 19 amino acids long. V shed 8 bases, J shed 3 bases, and the junction held 23 bases outside the gene matches. Per germline, CDR1 LNHDA and CDR2 SQIVND (reference sequence). The CDR3 here is CASSAGGALNDQSDTEAFF. The CDR3 DNA reads TGTGCCAGTTCCGCAGGGGGCGCGTTGAATGACCAGTCCGACACTGAAGCTTTCTTT.